This TCR beta chain was sequenced for a study of beta chain features in type 1 diabetes (dated by TCRdb to between 2017 and 2018). About the study as a whole: Mean age, gender distribution, total cell number and subset yield were not different between patients and healthy donors. A total of 107,917,701 sorted cells were examined across all samples, and RNA yield correlated strongly with the number of cells per subset. In the study, recently diagnosed type 1 diabetes patients and matched healthy donors were compared on the TCRB repertoires of their sorted circulating CD4+ T cell subsets. Regulatory and stem cell-like memory subsets were obtained from only 8 patients and roughly 8 healthy donors, while naive and central memory subsets were obtained from all 30 or so donors. What the authors observed across the whole study: Shorter templates might have been favored by PCR, but patient and control samples were amplified and corrected together, so both groups would have been affected equally by any skew. A moderate but significant shortening of TCRB CDR3 length was observed in type 1 diabetes patients in all four CD4+ subsets. Fewer insertions and more nucleotide deletions at VDJ recombination sites were observed in patients with type 1 diabetes, implying thymic rearrangement abnormalities. Because cDNA was sequenced instead of genomic DNA, highly expressing activated cells could be over-represented, though the groups showed no difference in activation or CD3 levels. Naive, central memory and regulatory TCRB repertoires appeared to be more similar among patients than among healthy donors. Because the HLA sub-analyses included only small numbers of individuals, any influence of HLA type on TCRB rearrangement was left unresolved.

The CDR3 spans 14 residues, from the cysteine through the phenylalanine. Only the CDR3 DNA stays, 42 bases, in frame from base 1. Each donor gave one peripheral blood draw, averaging approximately 0.11 L, which was collected into heparinised tubes. A BD FACSAria II was used to sort naive, central memory, regulatory and stem cell-like memory CD4+ T cells with a panel that included CD45RO, CCR7, CD25, CD127, CD95 and CD27. Every sorted population had a purity above 95%. PBMCs were isolated immediately by Lymphoprep density gradient centrifugation and stained directly without culture. To minimize batch effects, samples were stained and sorted in pairs, one healthy donor with one patient per experiment. The sample holds a few counts of this clone. Its cognate antigen has yet to be identified. There are no base qualities to consult, and no much larger clone falls within one base. The entire amount of isolated RNA was reverse transcribed using the High Capacity cDNA Reverse Transcription Kit, so the sequenced TCRB transcripts were expressed ones. Naive, central memory and regulatory T cell samples underwent deep immunoSEQ sequencing, averaging around 4 million total reads per sample. Sorted cells were lysed in RLT buffer and RNA was extracted with DNase-treated RNeasy Micro or Mini kits, depending on cell number. To prevent cross-contamination, every cell subset was processed on its own, while patient and healthy donor samples were processed together. The immunoSEQ multiplex PCR was used to amplify TCRB sequences from cDNA, yielding 87-bp fragments that span the CDR3 region. Amplicons were sequenced on the Illumina HiSeq platform. In the authors' own workflow: Synthetic template baselines were used to correct PCR bias computationally, reads within Hamming distance 2 were collapsed, and singletons that could not be merged were discarded. Reads were aligned to IMGT to assign V, D and J genes, CDR3 length, and insertions or deletions at six rearrangement sites. Clonotype counts were normalized to sorted cell number within each subset before computing true diversity and Gini coefficients with the tcR R package. The overlap coefficient, calculated on TCRB nucleotide sequences, was used to measure repertoire sharing. As a proxy for the pre-selection repertoire, out-of-frame TCRB sequences from naive cells were analyzed. In TCRdb, the immuneACCESS table is reduced to in-frame sequences with V and J assigned. These tables do not hold every clone; where another copy was compared, an unresolved V gene accounts for under half, and the others remain unexplained. V and J calls and clone size are as listed in that table; D and trimming were resolved from the DNA. Across this sample there are approximately 600,000 clones, with about an eighth seen only once. Over 0.1% of the sample rests with the top ten.

Recombination linked TRBV12-1 to TRBJ1-5. TRBV12-1 is tagged as a pseudogene. This receptor was taken from a young man with type 1 diabetes. Sample: naive CD4+ T cells from blood. This specimen's cell subset or site label, interpreted: true naive CD4+ T cells. CDR3 protein: CASSYGREDQPQHF. In nucleotides, the sequence is TGTGCCAGCAGCTACGGGAGAGAGGATCAGCCCCAGCATTTT.